This T cell receptor (beta chain) was recovered during a study of T cell changes during pregnancy in multiple sclerosis. The repertoire was sequenced with immunoSEQ multiplex PCR; TCRdb's copy has only in-frame clones and lacks some. The sample carries about 100,000 clones, roughly 92% recorded once. The length of the CDR3 is 14 residues. The V segment lost 4 bases and the J segment 5 bases; nucleotides outside the gene matches: 5. The germline V gene encodes CDR1 ENHRY and CDR2 SYGVKD. This chain joins TRBV10-3 and TRBJ2-1, with 7 positions matching TRBD2. Sequenced material: peripheral blood, taken after pregnancy. This clonotype was obtained from a female donor with multiple sclerosis, enrolled in a pregnancy study. The CDR3 reads CAISASGTNNEQFF. Here the CDR3 DNA reads TGTGCCATCAGTGCATCCGGGACTAACAATGAGCAGTTCTTC.